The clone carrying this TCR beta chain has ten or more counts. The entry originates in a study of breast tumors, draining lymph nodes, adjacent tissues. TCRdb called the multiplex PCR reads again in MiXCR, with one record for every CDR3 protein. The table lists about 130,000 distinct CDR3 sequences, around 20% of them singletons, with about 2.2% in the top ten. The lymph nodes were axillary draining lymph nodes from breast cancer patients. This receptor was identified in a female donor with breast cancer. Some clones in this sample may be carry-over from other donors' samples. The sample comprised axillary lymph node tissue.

Written as DNA, the CDR3 is TGTGCCAGTAAATTGCTAGCGTCCTACAATGAGCAGTTCTTC. Translation: CASKLLASYNEQFF. This chain links TRBV19 with TRBJ2-1, with D perhaps TRBD2 (6 bases). CDR3 length equals 14 residues. Germline CDR1 and CDR2: LNHDA and SQIVND (reference sequence). V was shortened by 7 bases and J by 1 base, with 11 bases between the two germline ends.